This note documents a single T cell receptor beta chain sequence. An amount of RNA that ranged from about 0.45 to 1 ug was reverse transcribed with random hexamers. An immunoSEQ multiplex PCR generated amplified TCR beta CDR3 products spanning 54 Vbeta and 13 Jbeta. A single record per CDR3 protein comes from TCRdb applying MiXCR to the immunoSEQ multiplex PCR reads. The sample holds around 190,000 distinct CDR3 sequences, 85% to 95% seen once. Germline V gene lookup returns CDR1 SGHRS and CDR2 YFSETQ. The V and J ends lost 1 base and 6 bases respectively, with 14 bases between them. The CDR3 loop spans 15 amino acids. The data are from a study of CD8 T cells in Susac syndrome.

Sequencing used CD4+ T cells from PBMCs. The clonotype originates from a human donor in good health. This chain joins TRBV5-1 and TRBJ2-1; no clear D. The CDR3 region has the DNA TGCGCCAGCAGCTTGTCAGGCAGGCTGGCCAATGAGCAGTTCTTC. Translated: CASSLSGRLANEQFF.